The present TCR beta chain was sequenced within a study of beta chain features in type 1 diabetes. Regarding the study as a whole: Shorter TCRB CDR3s, moderately but significantly so, marked every one of the four CD4+ subsets in Type 1 diabetes patients. Whether HLA type affects TCRB rearrangement stayed undetermined in the present work.

This clone showed up just once. Its antigen is currently unknown. The sequenced template was cDNA made from the entire isolated RNA. The average read count of naive, central memory and regulatory T cell samples was around 3.8 million. Here immunoSEQ multiplex PCR was the method, and the copy in TCRdb shows in-frame clones only, minus some. The sample has 300,000 to 400,000 clones; approximately 10% are singletons. Germline CDR1 is SGHRS and CDR2 is YFSETQ. The V segment lost 0 bases and the J segment 5 bases; nucleotides outside the gene matches: 5. The CDR3 spans 14 residues. A single heparinised blood sample, averaging roughly 100 mL, was obtained per donor. Sorting of CD4+ naive, central memory, regulatory and stem cell-like memory cells was performed via CD45RO/CCR7/CD25/CD127/CD95/CD27.

The chain recombines TRBV5-1 with TRBJ2-7; 7 positions agree with TRBD1. The sample taken for sequencing was central memory CD4+ T cells from blood. The TCR comes from a man aged 25 to 45 with type 1 diabetes. CDR3 sequence: CASSLGQGLDEQYF. CDR3 in DNA: TGCGCCAGCAGCTTGGGACAGGGATTGGACGAGCAGTACTTC.